The subject of this entry is one TCR beta chain. Its antigen has not been determined. No quality values exist for individual bases; no much larger clone is one base distant. The data stem from a study of T-cell reconstitution after alpha-beta-depleted transplantation in children (dated by TCRdb to between 2015 and 2016). General notes on the study: Using TCR repertoire profiling, the study quantitatively followed how T-cell immune reconstitution unfolded in children after TCRalphabeta/CD19-depleted allogeneic hematopoietic cell transplantation. On the study overall, not on this receptor specifically: In some patients, the high TCRbeta diversity seen at day 60 was put down to recipient T cells and intrathymic progenitors that had survived conditioning. About two months after transplant, the apparently early recovery of alphabetaT-cell counts reportedly depended on just several hundred clones that had expanded rapidly and came from non-depleted graft cells. Over the following months the frequencies of hyperexpanded clones went down, and after one year T-cell counts and TCRbeta diversity were mostly credited to newly produced T cells.

The CDR3 holds 15 amino acids from the cysteine to the phenylalanine. This entry keeps only the CDR3 DNA: 45 bases, framed from base 1. The germline V end is reduced by 3 bases and the J end by 5 bases; junction bases left unmatched: 9. The germline V gene encodes CDR1 MDHEN and CDR2 SYDVKM. This specimen's treatment or condition label, interpreted: allogeneic hematopoietic cell transplantation with graft depleted of TCRalphabeta T cells and CD19 B cells. The children who served as transplant recipients had been given grafts of TCRalphabeta/CD19-depleted allogeneic hematopoietic cells. The library was produced with PCR. This sample was sequenced with an Illumina HiSeq 2500. TCR library preparation used molecular barcoding, with unique molecular identifiers applied to normalize quantification of the TCRbeta repertoire. The public reads were reprocessed in TCRdb via fastp at Q25 and MiXCR, keeping in-frame beta chains. CDR3 protein duplicates are merged, each entry listing the most common genes and DNA. This sample gives 350,000 to 500,000 distinct CDR3 sequences in total; approximately 41% of them show up just once. The ten top clones hold approximately 30% of the sample.

The TCR originated in a girl aged 2 to 9 with aplastic anemia, due to receive a stem cell transplant. The rearranged segments are TRBV28 and TRBJ2-7; 8 nucleotides in the junction match TRBD1. Sample: PBMCs, taken before TCRalphabeta/CD19-depleted stem cell transplant. The nucleotides read TGTGCCAGCAGTTTGTTGGCCAGGGGGCAGGACGAGCAGTACTTC. It translates to CASSLLARGQDEQYF. Where the CDR3 stops, the reference TRBV28 and TRBJ2-7 genes take over; the full variable domain is DVKVTQSSRYLVKRTGEKVFLECVQDMDHENMFWYRQDPGLGLRLIYFSYDVKMKEKGDIPEGYSVSREKKERFSLILESASTNQTSMYLCASSLLARGQDEQYFGPGTRLTVT.